The rows below give T cell receptor beta chains drawn from one sample of a study of blood T cell repertoires in COVID-19. Measured with immunoSEQ multiplex PCR; TCRdb has only the in-frame clones, and not every one. The table shows about 170,000 clones, with less than 85% occurring only once. Sequencing was done on a sample of peripheral blood. These receptors all come from a woman aged 40 to 50 with COVID-19, enrolled during active disease. Both conserved end residues are part of each CDR3. Each record gives: V gene, J gene, CDR3 protein.

V gene: TRBV3-1/TRBV3-2; J gene: TRBJ2-7; CDR3 protein: CASSRRASGTYEQYF
V gene: TRBV28; J gene: TRBJ1-2; CDR3 protein: CASSLWGTEPHYGYTF
V gene: TRBV5-6; J gene: TRBJ1-1; CDR3 protein: CASSFQGAGAFF
V gene: TRBV3-1/TRBV3-2; J gene: TRBJ1-4; CDR3 protein: CASSHRRQGPEKLFF
V gene: TRBV13; J gene: TRBJ2-2; CDR3 protein: CASSFYRGRGTGELFF
V gene: TRBV6-5; J gene: TRBJ1-6; CDR3 protein: CASRRAGGSPLHF
V gene: TRBV19; J gene: TRBJ2-1; CDR3 protein: CASTNRHNEQFF
V gene: TRBV18; J gene: TRBJ2-4; CDR3 protein: CASSPGTGKVNIQYF
V gene: TRBV5-1; J gene: TRBJ2-2; CDR3 protein: CASLGDRANTGELFF
V gene: TRBV10-3; J gene: TRBJ2-1; CDR3 protein: CAISGTAYNEQFF
V gene: TRBV5-1; J gene: TRBJ1-2; CDR3 protein: CASSLQPANYGYTF
V gene: TRBV30; J gene: TRBJ1-2; CDR3 protein: CAWTQTYGYTF
V gene: TRBV7-9; J gene: TRBJ2-3; CDR3 protein: CASSFGRGTGVADTQYF
V gene: TRBV30; J gene: TRBJ2-1; CDR3 protein: CAWTSAGGYNEQFF
V gene: TRBV5-1; J gene: TRBJ2-2; CDR3 protein: CASSYTGPGELFF
V gene: TRBV5-1; J gene: TRBJ1-2; CDR3 protein: CASTGTGEFGYTF
V gene: TRBV12-2; J gene: TRBJ2-7; CDR3 protein: CASRLAAGTNDYEQYF
V gene: TRBV28; J gene: TRBJ2-1; CDR3 protein: CASSPRTSGRPQFF
V gene: TRBV9; J gene: TRBJ2-3; CDR3 protein: CASAGGSLGPDTQYF
V gene: TRBV10-3; J gene: TRBJ2-7; CDR3 protein: CAISARAYEQYF
V gene: TRBV7-8; J gene: TRBJ1-1; CDR3 protein: CASSPGGWTGDYTEAFF
V gene: TRBV7-3; J gene: TRBJ2-3; CDR3 protein: CASSLDLQGTDTQYF
V gene: TRBV19; J gene: TRBJ1-4; CDR3 protein: CATGTGDSNEKLFF
V gene: TRBV27; J gene: TRBJ1-2; CDR3 protein: CASSPRLNYGYTF
V gene: TRBV7-8; J gene: TRBJ1-6; CDR3 protein: CASSTQQGRNSPLHF
V gene: TRBV11-2; J gene: TRBJ2-7; CDR3 protein: CASSFYQGTYEQYF
V gene: TRBV14; J gene: TRBJ2-3; CDR3 protein: CASSQSTSGRFTQYF
V gene: TRBV24-1; J gene: TRBJ2-1; CDR3 protein: CATSARLAGAHEQFF
V gene: TRBV25-1; J gene: TRBJ1-6; CDR3 protein: CASSPGKNSPLHF
V gene: TRBV4-2; J gene: TRBJ2-2; CDR3 protein: CASRVGTFNTGELFF
V gene: TRBV14; J gene: TRBJ2-1; CDR3 protein: CASSNRTGTSGRNEQFF
V gene: TRBV27; J gene: TRBJ2-5; CDR3 protein: CASSPTGLGRETQYF
V gene: TRBV14; J gene: TRBJ2-1; CDR3 protein: CASSQPGLAGESNEQFF
V gene: TRBV18; J gene: TRBJ2-1; CDR3 protein: CASSPGTSINEQFF
V gene: TRBV7-8; J gene: TRBJ1-5; CDR3 protein: CASSLGHSNQPQHF
V gene: TRBV5-4; J gene: TRBJ1-1; CDR3 protein: CASSFSFSEAFF
V gene: TRBV30; J gene: TRBJ1-1; CDR3 protein: CAWGGSVNTEAFF
V gene: TRBV9; J gene: TRBJ2-3; CDR3 protein: CASSVHTRGDTQYF
V gene: TRBV2; J gene: TRBJ1-1; CDR3 protein: CASRRETEVTEAFF
V gene: TRBV19; J gene: TRBJ1-1; CDR3 protein: CASSTGQENTEAFF
V gene: TRBV9; J gene: TRBJ1-1; CDR3 protein: CASSVDPGVVYTEAFF
V gene: TRBV27; J gene: TRBJ2-2; CDR3 protein: CASSLAGGPRTGELFF
V gene: TRBV11-2; J gene: TRBJ2-2; CDR3 protein: CASSFSRGTVISTGELFF
V gene: TRBV5-1; J gene: TRBJ2-1; CDR3 protein: CASSPSGNEQFF
V gene: TRBV19; J gene: TRBJ2-1; CDR3 protein: CASTLGFGLAYNEQFF
V gene: TRBV12-5; J gene: TRBJ1-2; CDR3 protein: CASVRENYGYTF
V gene: TRBV19; J gene: TRBJ1-6; CDR3 protein: CASSARGPLHF
V gene: TRBV2; J gene: TRBJ2-5; CDR3 protein: CASSEWLQETQYF
V gene: TRBV9; J gene: TRBJ2-7; CDR3 protein: CASSVSGQGDSAYEQYF
V gene: TRBV10-3; J gene: TRBJ1-2; CDR3 protein: CAISESAGQDGYTF
V gene: TRBV7-2; J gene: TRBJ1-2; CDR3 protein: CASSLGVGGSNYGYTF
V gene: TRBV5-4; J gene: TRBJ2-7; CDR3 protein: CASSTGHPTEQYF
V gene: TRBV27; J gene: TRBJ2-5; CDR3 protein: CASSRGDHTETQYF
V gene: TRBV5-6; J gene: TRBJ2-7; CDR3 protein: CASSSRIIAYEQYF
V gene: TRBV19; J gene: TRBJ1-1; CDR3 protein: CASSIDVANTEAFF
V gene: TRBV6-5; J gene: TRBJ1-2; CDR3 protein: CASSYRGRQYGYTF
V gene: TRBV5-5; J gene: TRBJ2-6; CDR3 protein: CASSLVGGSGANVLTF
V gene: TRBV7-2; J gene: TRBJ2-1; CDR3 protein: CASSPQPGQNNEQFF
V gene: TRBV5-1; J gene: TRBJ2-7; CDR3 protein: CASSIRQGDPYEQYF